This T cell receptor (beta chain) was profiled in a study of cytomegalovirus exposure and HLA in healthy donors. Study conclusions and caveats: The authors later found HLA-associated TCR beta chains more clonally expanded than equally common others. When analyzed later, a missense DCLRE1C variant was found to be linked to TCR beta V- and J-gene trimming.

This clone was detected a few times. Antigen: not known. The study ran its PCR with 60 Vbeta and 13 Jbeta primers. Method: immunoSEQ multiplex PCR; TCRdb's copy keeps in-frame clones and lacks some. The data show some 70,000 clones, 81% seen once. This TCR was recovered from a human donor in good health. The sample consisted of PBMCs.

CDR3 region: CASSFVSSGLFF. The CDR3 coding sequence is TGTGCCAGCAGCTTTGTTTCGTCGGGACTGTTTTTT. This rearrangement joins TRBV5-6 to TRBJ1-4; D call uncertain. Germline V gene sequence: CDR1 SGHDT, CDR2 YYEEEE. V dropped 2 bases and J dropped 13 bases, with 12 bases sitting between them. The CDR3 covers 12 residues.